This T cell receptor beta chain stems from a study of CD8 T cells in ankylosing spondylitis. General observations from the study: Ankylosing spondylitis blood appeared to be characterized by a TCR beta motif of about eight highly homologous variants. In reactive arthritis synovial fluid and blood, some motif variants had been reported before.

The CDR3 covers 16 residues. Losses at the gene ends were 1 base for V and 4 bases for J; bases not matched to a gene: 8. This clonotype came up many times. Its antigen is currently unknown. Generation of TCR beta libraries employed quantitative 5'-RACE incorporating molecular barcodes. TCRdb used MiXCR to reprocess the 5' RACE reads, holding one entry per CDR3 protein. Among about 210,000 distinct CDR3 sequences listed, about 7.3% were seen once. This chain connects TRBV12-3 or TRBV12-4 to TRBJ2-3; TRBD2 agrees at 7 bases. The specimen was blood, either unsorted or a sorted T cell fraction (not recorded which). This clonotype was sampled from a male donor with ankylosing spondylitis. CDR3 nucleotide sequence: TGTGCCAGCAGTTTAGAGGTCGGCGGGAGCGCAGATACGCAGTATTTT. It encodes CASSLEVGGSADTQYF.